The 6 T cell receptor beta chains reported below all come from one sample, sequenced in a study of blood T cell repertoires in COVID-19. The data were produced by immunoSEQ multiplex PCR, yet TCRdb's version contains in-frame clones alone and is incomplete. Here the sample spans around 450,000 clones, roughly 88% being singletons. The source material was PBMCs or T cells enriched from blood (not recorded which). The source of these receptors is a man younger than 35 who had recovered from COVID-19.

The chain has TRBV12-3 or TRBV12-4 and TRBJ1-1; the D is unclear. The CDR3 extends over 13 amino acids. V was trimmed by 3 bases and J by 2 bases, leaving 7 bases between them. The CDR3 bases are TGTGCCAGCAGTTTTCGGGATAACACTGAAGCTTTCTTT. As protein: CASSFRDNTEAFF.

The gene calls are TRBV25-1 and TRBJ1-6; D not certain. Per the germline V gene, CDR1 is MGHDK and CDR2 is SYGVNS. This CDR3 is built from 13 residues. V dropped 7 bases and J dropped 6 bases, with 10 bases sitting between them. CDR3 residues: CASNSRVNSPLHF. As DNA, the CDR3 is TGTGCCAGCAACTCACGGGTTAATTCACCCCTCCACTTT.

This chain links TRBV5-6 with TRBJ1-4; no definite D call. Per the germline V gene, CDR1 is SGHDT and CDR2 is YYEEEE. The CDR3 is 16 residues long. The ends were cut back, 0 bases at V and 10 bases at J, with 19 bases in the middle. The CDR3 is CASSLAATKGGGKLFF. The CDR3, as DNA: TGTGCCAGCAGCTTGGCCGCGACGAAAGGAGGCGGAAAACTGTTTTTT.

The J gene is TRBJ1-3, the V gene TRBV5-1; the match to TRBD1 covers 9 bases. The junction had 4 bases not matched to a gene; V was cut back by 2 bases and J by 4 bases. The germline V gene has CDR1 SGHRS and CDR2 YFSETQ. The CDR3 consists of 15 residues. CDR3 DNA: TGCGCCAGCAGCTTCGGACAGGGGACGGGAAACACCATATATTTT. It yields the protein CASSFGQGTGNTIYF.

The CDR3 region is CASSLGQKSSGNTIYF. In DNA form, the CDR3 reads TGCGCCAGCAGCCTCGGACAGAAAAGCTCTGGAAACACCATATATTTT. The J gene is TRBJ1-3, the V gene TRBV5-1; the D gene is possibly TRBD1 (6 bases). Between the trimmed V and J ends, which lost 4 bases and 0 bases, there was a span of 14 bases. Per the germline V gene, CDR1 is SGHRS and CDR2 is YFSETQ. This CDR3 region has 16 residues.

The rearrangement joins TRBV6-2 or TRBV6-3 to TRBJ1-3; perhaps TRBD1 as D (6 bases). V lost 5 bases, J lost 0 bases, and 11 bases lay in between. In germline, CDR1 is MNHEY, CDR2 SVGEGT. This CDR3 region has 15 residues. The CDR3, as DNA: TGTGCCAGCAGTCGGCAGGGGAGCTCTGGAAACACCATATATTTT. Amino acids: CASSRQGSSGNTIYF.